Shown below are 28 T cell receptor beta chains from a single sample sequenced in a study of blood T cell repertoires in COVID-19. Profiling relied on immunoSEQ multiplex PCR, and the TCRdb table lists in-frame clones only, not all of them. Among a few hundred thousand clones listed, roughly nine tenths were seen once. The sequencing input was PBMCs or T cells enriched from blood (not recorded which). Every receptor here comes from a woman younger than 35 who had recovered from COVID-19.

The chain employs TRBV5-5 and TRBJ2-1, with 10 bases that match TRBD2. Looked up from germline, CDR1 is SGHKS and CDR2 is YYEKEE (reference sequence). The CDR3 has 15 amino acids. V was pared by 4 bases and J by 7 bases, with 8 bases of the junction left unmatched. CDR3 nucleotide sequence: TGTGCCAGCAGCCGGGTAGCGGGGGGCCAGAATGAGCAGTTCTTC. It encodes CASSRVAGGQNEQFF. Complete variable domain (other parts from reference TRBV5-5 and TRBJ2-1): DAGVTQSPTHLIKTRGQQVTLRCSPISGHKSVSWYQQVLGQGPQFIFQYYEKEERGRGNFPDRFSARQFPNYSSELNVNALLLGDSALYLCASSRVAGGQNEQFFGPGTRLTVL.

The genes are TRBV6-1 and TRBJ2-7; tentative D call: TRBD2 (5 bases). Trimming stripped 2 bases from V and 3 bases from J, with 20 bases between. CDR3 size: 17 residues. Germline CDR1 reads MNHNS; CDR2 reads SASEGT. CDR3 in amino acids: CASSERGGRRNFYEQYF. The DNA for the CDR3 is TGTGCCAGCAGTGAACGAGGCGGGCGGAGAAATTTCTACGAGCAGTACTTC.

The chain links TRBV28 to TRBJ1-4, with TRBD1 matching 8 bases. Germline values: CDR1 MDHEN, CDR2 SYDVKM. The junction had 5 bases not matched to a gene; V was cut back by 6 bases and J by 5 bases. CDR3 length equals 14 residues. In DNA form, the CDR3 reads TGTGCCAGCAGCCTGGACAGGGAGAATGAAAAACTGTTTTTT. This translates into CASSLDRENEKLFF.

The DNA for the CDR3 is TGTGCAAGTCGCTTAAACGGGGAGAAAGGCACAGATACGCAGTATTTT. It yields the protein CASRLNGEKGTDTQYF. V gene TRBV12-2 combines with J gene TRBJ2-3; the DNA was not compared with TRBD2, the D call given in the table. TRBV12-2 is flagged as a pseudogene. This CDR3 is 16 amino acids long.

The chain couples TRBV7-8 to TRBJ1-3; D might be TRBD1 (6 bases). The V and J ends lost 4 bases and 1 base respectively, with 11 bases between them. The CDR3 contains 15 residues. Germline V gene sequence: CDR1 SGHVS, CDR2 FQNEAQ. For the CDR3, the DNA is TGTGCCAGCAGCTCCTCGACAGGTTCTGGAAACACCATATATTTT. Translation: CASSSSTGSGNTIYF.

V and J are TRBV3-1 (or the pseudogene TRBV3-2) and TRBJ2-1, with 9 nucleotides matching TRBD2. The CDR3 has 15 amino acids. Trimming at V came to 4 bases and at J to 6 bases, leaving 7 bases not matched to a gene. The germline CDR1 and CDR2 sequences are LGHDT and YNNKEL (reference sequence). The CDR3 sequence is CASSPGVAGVNEQFF. Written as DNA, the CDR3 is TGTGCCAGCAGCCCCGGGGTAGCGGGGGTCAATGAGCAGTTCTTC.

This chain uses TRBV13 with TRBJ1-2, with 7 nucleotides matching TRBD1. V shed 5 bases, J shed 6 bases, and the junction held 6 bases outside the gene matches. The length of the CDR3 is 13 residues. Germline assignment: CDR1 PRHDT and CDR2 FYEKMQ (reference sequence). CDR3 DNA sequence: TGTGCCAGCAGCCTATTACAGGGGAATGGCTACACCTTC. Translated: CASSLLQGNGYTF.

The chain has TRBV12-3 or TRBV12-4 and TRBJ1-5; D is unclear. The CDR3 loop spans 12 amino acids. The germline V and J ends were trimmed by 8 bases and 3 bases, with 8 bases remaining between them. CDR3 DNA sequence: TGTGCCAGCGCACAGTACAATCAGCCCCAGCATTTT. Translating it yields CASAQYNQPQHF.

This rearrangement joins TRBV10-1 to TRBJ1-1; D is unclear. Trimming shortened V by 3 bases and J by 0 bases, and 8 bases separated the two germline ends. CDR1 is WNHNN, CDR2 SYGVQD, per germline (reference sequence). The CDR3 is 14 residues long. The CDR3 is CASSETGLNTEAFF. The CDR3 DNA is TGCGCCAGCAGTGAAACCGGGTTGAACACTGAAGCTTTCTTT.

The chain joins TRBV19 to TRBJ2-5; D remains ambiguous. With 1 base removed from V and 7 bases from J, the gap between germline ends came to 4 bases. The length of the CDR3 is 11 residues. CDR1 and CDR2 from the germline V gene are LNHDA and SQIVND (reference sequence). The DNA of the CDR3 is TGTGCCAGTAGTATAGCGGGGACCCAGTACTTC. Its translation is CASSIAGTQYF.

The chain recombines TRBV2 with TRBJ2-3, with 11 nucleotides matching TRBD2. Germline V lookup: CDR1 SNHLY, CDR2 FYNNEI. This CDR3 has 16 amino acids. V lost 11 bases and J lost 2; bases outside the gene matches: 12. In nucleotides, the CDR3 is TGTGCCGACTTCAGGTTAGCGGGGGGGCCCACAGATACGCAGTATTTT. Encoded protein: CADFRLAGGPTDTQYF.

The chain is built from TRBV3-1 (or the pseudogene TRBV3-2) and TRBJ2-5; D is perhaps TRBD2 (5 bases). Per the germline V gene, CDR1 is LGHDT and CDR2 is YNNKEL (reference sequence). Deletions cut 4 bases from V and 4 bases from J, with 13 bases between. This CDR3 spans 14 amino acids. CDR3 nucleotides: TGTGCCAGCAGCCCCACCGGAGGCGGAGAGACCCAGTACTTC. Amino acids: CASSPTGGGETQYF.

This chain links TRBV2 with TRBJ2-2; possibly TRBD2 for D (6 bases). Germline V lookup: CDR1 SNHLY, CDR2 FYNNEI. This CDR3 has 16 residues. The V and J ends lost 1 base and 4 bases respectively, with 13 bases between them. CDR3 nucleotide sequence: TGTGCCAGCAGTGAAGTTTGGGACTCAATCACCGGGGAGCTGTTTTTT. It is translated as CASSEVWDSITGELFF.

This chain uses TRBV27 with TRBJ2-7; the D is unclear. Germline V lookup: CDR1 MNHEY, CDR2 SMNVEV (reference sequence). The V gene lost 8 bases and the J gene lost 0 bases, with 17 bases spanning the gap. The CDR3 contains 15 residues. The CDR3 DNA reads TGTGCCAGCTCCGAGGCGGCTTCATTCTCCTACGAGCAGTACTTC. Its translation is CASSEAASFSYEQYF.

The J gene is TRBJ1-6, the V gene TRBV9; unclear D gene. V was pared by 0 bases and J by 10 bases, with 8 bases between. This CDR3 is 13 amino acids long. CDR1 and CDR2 from the germline V gene are SGDLS and YYNGEE. The CDR3: CASSVAGESPLHF. CDR3 nucleotides: TGTGCCAGCAGCGTAGCGGGAGAATCACCCCTCCACTTT.

The J gene is TRBJ2-7, the V gene TRBV4-1, with 9 nucleotides matching TRBD1. From germline, CDR1 is MGHRA and CDR2 YSYEKL. The ends lost 2 bases at V and 6 bases at J; junction bases unmatched: 8. The CDR3 spans 15 residues. DNA for the CDR3: TGCGCCAGCAGCCAACCGGGACAGGGTATCTCCGAGCAGTACTTC. As protein: CASSQPGQGISEQYF.

This chain connects TRBV5-4 to TRBJ2-5; weak D call: TRBD1 (7 bases). In germline, CDR1 is SGHNT, CDR2 YYREEE (reference sequence). V was cut by 4 bases and J by 4 bases, with 17 bases left in between. The length of the CDR3 is 15 residues. The CDR3 DNA reads as TGTGCCAGCAGCCCCGGACAGGCGGGGAGAGAGACCCAGTACTTC. Amino acid sequence: CASSPGQAGRETQYF.

The J gene is TRBJ2-2, the V gene TRBV6-1; D call uncertain. The germline CDR1 and CDR2 sequences are MNHNS and SASEGT. The CDR3 contains 15 residues. V lost 2 bases and J 5 bases, leaving 12 bases between the germline ends. CDR3 coding DNA: TGTGCCAGCAGTGAACTTAGAGGCGAGACCGGGGAGCTGTTTTTT. Translation: CASSELRGETGELFF.

The CDR3 reads CASSVGGEQPQHF. CDR3 coding DNA: TGTGCCAGCAGCGTAGGAGGCGAACAGCCCCAGCATTTT. The chain has TRBV9 and TRBJ1-5; no reliable D call. Germline-derived CDR1 and CDR2 are SGDLS and YYNGEE. Trimming stripped 0 bases from V and 7 bases from J, with 8 bases between. The CDR3 sequence is 13 residues long.

This clone was recorded only once. The chain uses TRBV6-5 and TRBJ1-5; TRBD1 agrees at 9 bases. The J segment lost 8 bases and the V segment lost 6 bases, leaving 2 bases of the junction unmatched. Germline V gene data show CDR1 as MNHEY and CDR2 as SVGAGI. The CDR3 contains 12 residues. The CDR3 DNA reads as TGTGCCAGCAGGACAGGGGGTGAGCCCCAGCATTTT. Its protein product is CASRTGGEPQHF.

V is TRBV19 and J is TRBJ2-2; possible D gene TRBD2, 7 bases. Germline CDR1 and CDR2: LNHDA and SQIVND (reference sequence). The CDR3 totals 16 residues. V was pared by 1 base and J by 6 bases, with 15 bases between. CDR3 sequence: CASSIVFGGAAGELFF. In DNA, the CDR3 is TGTGCCAGTAGTATAGTATTTGGGGGGGCGGCCGGGGAGCTGTTTTTT.

This rearrangement joins TRBV29-1 to TRBJ2-7; 8 nucleotides agree with TRBD2. Germline V CDR1 and CDR2: SQVTM, ANQGSEA. CDR3 length equals 13 residues. After removal of 5 bases from V and 1 base from J, the junction contained 4 bases not matched to a gene. CDR3 DNA: TGCAGCGTTATGGGCGGGGGGTCCTACGAGCAGTACTTC. This gives the protein CSVMGGGSYEQYF.

The chain joins TRBV9 to TRBJ2-5; 8 bases match TRBD1. Trimming at V came to 0 bases and at J to 5 bases, leaving 3 bases not matched to a gene. Looked up from germline, CDR1 is SGDLS and CDR2 is YYNGEE. This CDR3 has 14 residues. The CDR3 coding sequence is TGTGCCAGCAGCGTAGGGACAGGGCGGGAGACCCAGTACTTC. Protein: CASSVGTGRETQYF.

The J gene is TRBJ1-1, the V gene TRBV10-1; D unresolved. V lost 4 bases to trimming and J lost 1 base, with 13 bases between them. The germline gives CDR1 WNHNN, CDR2 SYGVQD (reference sequence). The CDR3 has 15 amino acids. The CDR3 here is CASSAALTGNTEAFF. The CDR3 DNA sequence: TGCGCCAGCAGTGCGGCCCTTACGGGGAACACTGAAGCTTTCTTT.

This rearrangement joins TRBV5-4 to TRBJ1-4; tentative D call: TRBD1 (5 bases). The CDR3 sequence is 14 residues long. With 3 bases removed from V and 6 bases from J, the gap between germline ends came to 12 bases. The germline V gene has CDR1 SGHNT and CDR2 YYREEE (reference sequence). CDR3 region: CASSSGGSYEKLFF. CDR3 nucleotide sequence: TGTGCCAGCAGCTCCGGGGGATCGTATGAAAAACTGTTTTTT. Full variable domain (remainder filled in from reference TRBV5-4 and TRBJ1-4): ETGVTQSPTHLIKTRGQQVTLRCSSQSGHNTVSWYQQALGQGPQFIFQYYREEENGRGNFPPRFSGLQFPNYSSELNVNALELDDSALYLCASSSGGSYEKLFFGSGTQLSVL.

The V call is TRBV21-1, the J call TRBJ2-7; TRBD1 was called by the table and not checked on the DNA. TRBV21-1 is a listed pseudogene. The CDR3 is made up of 15 amino acids. The CDR3 loop is CASSNTNSNSYEQYF. The CDR3 bases are TGTGCCAGCAGCAACACGAACAGTAATTCCTACGAGCAGTACTTC.

V and J are TRBV12-3 or TRBV12-4 and TRBJ2-1, with 8 bases aligning to TRBD1. The CDR3 runs to 13 residues. The V and J ends lost 6 bases and 8 bases, in that order; junction bases with no gene match: 6. The CDR3 loop reads CASRGTGEDEQFF. The CDR3 nucleotides read TGTGCCAGCAGGGGGACAGGAGAAGATGAGCAGTTCTTC.

The chain combines TRBV6-5 with TRBJ2-7, with TRBD1 matching 9 bases. The CDR3 has 16 residues. Germline CDR1 reads MNHEY; CDR2 reads SVGAGI. J lost 1 base, V lost 1 base, and 5 bases had no gene match. This CDR3 reads CASSYLGTGISYEQYF. Here the CDR3 DNA reads TGTGCCAGCAGTTACTTAGGGACAGGGATTTCCTACGAGCAGTACTTC.